The entry below describes one TCR beta chain. The CDR3 covers 11 residues. V gave up 2 bases and J gave up 8 bases, with 3 bases separating them. Per the germline V gene, CDR1 is SGHAT and CDR2 is FQNNGV. As processed by the authors: Reference gene primer amplification in the assay estimated nucleated cell counts. Sequenced by immunoSEQ multiplex PCR; TCRdb stores in-frame clones only, minus some. For V, J and clone size, that table is used; D and trimming come from the DNA. The sample gives 95,000 to 150,000 clones, 80% to 85% of which show up once; over 3% is in the top ten. This entry comes from a study of blood T cell repertoires in COVID-19. Study at large: PBMCs, B-cell-depleted T cells, or T cells were the source of the cDNA or gDNA that made up the material.

Those enrolled, adults aged roughly 18 to 90 years, came from around 24 US areas. Either two negative PCRs, clearance, or symptom resolution qualified Cohort 3 donors as recovered. The receptor comes from a woman aged 25 to 45 who had recovered from COVID-19. The V and J genes are TRBV11-2 and TRBJ2-2; D gene uncertain. The specimen was PBMCs or T cells enriched from blood (not recorded which). CDR3 bases: TGTGCCAGCAGCTTAATAGGGGAGCTGTTTTTT. It encodes CASSLIGELFF.